The 24 T cell receptor beta chains below come from one sample, sequenced in a study of blood T cell repertoires in COVID-19. This table comes from immunoSEQ multiplex PCR, and its TCRdb copy is limited to in-frame clones, with some not included. The data show under 200,000 clones, with roughly 84% seen just once and around 7% held by the top ten. Sequencing was done on a sample of PBMCs or T cells enriched from blood (not recorded which). The source of these receptors is a woman aged 45 to 65 who had recovered from COVID-19.

The chain links TRBV2 to TRBJ1-5; maybe TRBD1 (5 bases). The V end lost 6 bases, the J end lost 0 bases, and 27 bases lay between the germline ends. Germline CDR1 and CDR2: SNHLY and FYNNEI. The CDR3 is made up of 20 amino acids. The chain's CDR3 is CASSDPVAGMSRISNQPQHF. The DNA for the CDR3 is TGTGCCAGCAGCGACCCCGTGGCAGGGATGAGCCGGATTAGCAATCAGCCCCAGCATTTT.

The rearrangement uses TRBV18 and TRBJ2-7, with D maybe TRBD2 (5 bases). Germline V gene sequence: CDR1 KGHSH, CDR2 LQKENI. This CDR3 has 14 residues. Between the trimmed V and J ends, which lost 6 bases and 2 bases, there was a span of 14 bases. CDR3 coding DNA: TGTGCCAGCTCGCCGTCCCGGGGAGCCTACGAGCAGTACTTC. This translates into CASSPSRGAYEQYF.

The chain joins TRBV28 to TRBJ2-1, with 9 bases that match TRBD2. Germline CDR1 MDHEN, CDR2 SYDVKM. The CDR3 length is 14 residues. The V and J ends lost 3 bases and 8 bases, in that order; junction bases with no gene match: 5. The CDR3 DNA reads TGTGCCAGCAGTTTTAAAGCGGGAGGTGATGAGCAGTTCTTC. Its protein product is CASSFKAGGDEQFF.

In this sample, this clone turned up once. The gene calls are TRBV28 and TRBJ1-4; 7 bases fit TRBD1. Per germline, CDR1 MDHEN and CDR2 SYDVKM. V lost 8 bases to trimming and J lost 6 bases; unmatched junction nucleotides: 15. CDR3 length equals 16 residues. The CDR3 region is CASRGTVPKTYEKLFF. The CDR3 DNA follows: TGTGCCAGCCGAGGGACAGTTCCTAAAACATATGAAAAACTGTTTTTT.

This rearrangement joins TRBV29-1 to TRBJ2-1; TRBD2 matches at 11 bases. This CDR3 comprises 16 residues. The J segment lost 3 bases and the V segment lost 2 bases, leaving 6 bases of the junction unmatched. The germline V gene encodes CDR1 SQVTM and CDR2 ANQGSEA. This CDR3 is CSVESLAGGRYNEQFF. The CDR3 DNA is TGCAGCGTTGAAAGTCTAGCGGGAGGTCGCTACAATGAGCAGTTCTTC.

The J gene is TRBJ2-7, the V gene TRBV11-2; no clear D. The CDR3 totals 16 residues. V was shortened by 5 bases and J by 3 bases, with 20 bases between the two germline ends. CDR1 SGHAT and CDR2 FQNNGV come from the germline V gene. The CDR3 loop is CASSPRGVRKDYEQYF. DNA of the CDR3: TGTGCCAGCAGCCCCAGAGGTGTTAGAAAAGACTACGAGCAGTACTTC. Full variable domain (missing parts from reference TRBV11-2 and TRBJ2-7): EAGVAQSPRYKIIEKRQSVAFWCNPISGHATLYWYQQILGQGPKLLIQFQNNGVVDDSQLPKDRFSAERLKGVDSTLKIQPAKLEDSAVYLCASSPRGVRKDYEQYFGPGTRLTVT.

There are a few counts of this clone. The V and J genes are TRBV27 and TRBJ2-3; D is perhaps TRBD2 (5 bases). Germline V gives CDR1 MNHEY, CDR2 SMNVEV (reference sequence). The CDR3 runs 13 residues. Trimming stripped 6 bases from V and 2 bases from J, with 9 bases between. The CDR3, as DNA: TGTGCCAGCAGGGACTTCTCCACAGATACGCAGTATTTT. Protein product: CASRDFSTDTQYF.

The genes are TRBV5-1 and TRBJ2-1; TRBD1 matches at 9 bases. Trimming cost V 4 bases and J 5 bases; bases outside gene matches: 7. Germline V gene data show CDR1 as SGHRS and CDR2 as YFSETQ. This CDR3 is 15 amino acids long. The chain's CDR3 is CASSITGTGNNEQFF. The CDR3 DNA reads TGCGCCAGCAGCATTACCGGGACAGGGAACAATGAGCAGTTCTTC.

Comments on this clone: One end of the junction is discordant with germline, which a read error may explain. The chain has TRBV29-1 and TRBJ1-2; D unresolved. This CDR3 contains 10 residues. Germline V gene data show CDR1 as SQVTM and CDR2 as ANQGSEA. CDR3 in amino acids: CSVEYIGGHF. The CDR3 DNA reads TGCAGCGTTGAATATATTGGAGGGCACTTC.

On this clone itself: Within the sample, other DNA sequences also encode this same CDR3. J is TRBJ1-2 and V is TRBV27; 10 bases agree with TRBD1. With V trimmed by 5 bases and J by 5 bases, 8 bases remained unmatched. Germline-derived CDR1 and CDR2 are MNHEY and SMNVEV (reference sequence). The CDR3 runs to 15 residues. This CDR3 reads CASSLRQGAGYGYTF. In DNA, the CDR3 is TGTGCCAGCAGTCTCCGACAGGGGGCGGGGTATGGCTACACCTTC.

The chain combines TRBV4-1 with TRBJ2-3; no reliable D call. The CDR3 has 14 amino acids. Germline-derived CDR1 and CDR2 are MGHRA and YSYEKL. Trimming cost V 2 bases and J 0 bases, with 6 bases left between them. The CDR3 sequence is CASSQPQSTDTQYF. The CDR3, as DNA: TGCGCCAGCAGCCAACCTCAGAGCACAGATACGCAGTATTTT.

The chain joins TRBV11-1 to TRBJ2-5; D gene uncertain. Germline V gene data show CDR1 as SGHAT and CDR2 as FQDESV (reference sequence). V lost 5 bases, J lost 0 bases, and 10 bases lay in between. CDR3 size: 14 residues. CDR3 in amino acids: CASSQDGYQETQYF. The CDR3 nucleotides read TGTGCCAGCAGCCAAGACGGGTACCAAGAGACCCAGTACTTC.

The V gene is TRBV7-2, the J gene TRBJ2-1; 9 bases match TRBD1. The germline CDR1 and CDR2 sequences are SGHTA and FQGNSA. This CDR3 comprises 16 residues. Losses at the gene ends were 0 bases for V and 8 bases for J; bases not matched to a gene: 8. CDR3 residues: CASSLALTGGTHEQFF. The CDR3 nucleotides are TGTGCCAGCAGCTTAGCGCTGACAGGGGGGACCCATGAGCAGTTCTTC.

This rearrangement joins TRBV7-2 to TRBJ2-7, with TRBD1 matching 8 bases. From germline, CDR1 is SGHTA and CDR2 FQGNSA. The CDR3 runs to 15 residues. V shed 1 base and J 6 bases; nucleotides not matched to a gene: 8. The chain's CDR3 is CASSLEQGAVSEQYF. CDR3 coding DNA: TGTGCCAGCAGCTTAGAGCAGGGGGCGGTCTCCGAGCAGTACTTC.

The rearrangement joins TRBV29-1 to TRBJ2-1; TRBD1 matches at 7 bases. The germline V gene has CDR1 SQVTM and CDR2 ANQGSEA. V dropped 4 bases and J dropped 8; count of bases not matched to a gene: 11. This CDR3 has 14 amino acids. This chain's CDR3 is CSVVRQGVFDEQFF. The CDR3 nucleotides are TGCAGCGTTGTACGCCAGGGGGTATTCGATGAGCAGTTCTTC.

V is TRBV18 and J is TRBJ1-5, with TRBD1 identical over 7 bases. Per germline, CDR1 KGHSH and CDR2 LQKENI. The CDR3 spans 14 residues. V was pared by 8 bases and J by 11 bases, with 15 bases of the junction left unmatched. CDR3 bases: TGTGCCAGCGCGACAGGGAATTCGGCGCAGGCCCAGCATTTT. This gives the protein CASATGNSAQAQHF.

The chain couples TRBV11-2 to TRBJ2-1, with a weak D call TRBD1 (6 bases). The V gene's germline CDR1 is SGHAT and CDR2 FQNNGV. The CDR3 is made up of 12 amino acids. Trimming removed 5 bases at V and 6 bases at J, with 8 bases between. CDR3 in DNA: TGTGCCAGCAGCAAACAGGGCAATGAGCAGTTCTTC. Its translation: CASSKQGNEQFF.

J is TRBJ1-5 and V is TRBV2; D might be TRBD1 (5 bases). Deletions cut 10 bases from V and 2 bases from J, with 12 bases between. Germline lookup yields CDR1 SNHLY and CDR2 FYNNEI. There are 13 residues in the CDR3. The CDR3 sequence: CATQGDGNQPQHF. CDR3 nucleotide sequence: TGTGCCACTCAAGGGGATGGCAATCAGCCCCAGCATTTT.

CDR3 sequence reads: CASSYDRSSGNTIYF. The CDR3 nucleotides read TGTGCCAGCAGCTACGACAGGTCCTCTGGAAACACCATATATTTT. The rearrangement joins TRBV5-6 to TRBJ1-3, with D perhaps matching TRBD1 (6 bases). CDR3 size: 15 residues. Trimming shortened V by 3 bases and J by 0 bases, and 10 bases separated the two germline ends. Per germline, CDR1 SGHDT and CDR2 YYEEEE.

The table lists this clone with a count of one. This chain connects TRBV29-1 to TRBJ1-1; 8 nucleotides align to TRBD1. The length of the CDR3 is 13 residues. V dropped 6 bases and J dropped 6; count of bases not matched to a gene: 9. Germline V gene sequence: CDR1 SQVTM, CDR2 ANQGSEA. DNA of the CDR3: TGCAGCGTCGGACAGGGTAGATTCGCTGAAGCTTTCTTT. This encodes CSVGQGRFAEAFF.

This clone was found a few times. The chain recombines TRBV7-2 with TRBJ2-5; D is ambiguous. Trimming removed 5 bases from V and 2 bases from J, with 15 bases in between. Germline V gene data show CDR1 as SGHTA and CDR2 as FQGNSA. The CDR3 covers 15 residues. The CDR3 nucleotides are TGTGCCAGCAGCCCTGAAGTCCAGATACAAGAGACCCAGTACTTC. Its translation is CASSPEVQIQETQYF. Complete variable domain (other parts from reference TRBV7-2 and TRBJ2-5): GAGVSQSPSNKVTEKGKDVELRCDPISGHTALYWYRQSLGQGLEFLIYFQGNSAPDKSGLPSDRFSAERTGGSVSTLTIQRTQQEDSAVYLCASSPEVQIQETQYFGPGTRLLVL.

J is TRBJ2-6 and V is TRBV7-9; D remains unclear. Trimming removed 4 bases from V and 1 base from J, with 8 bases in between. CDR1 is SEHNR, CDR2 FQNEAQ, per germline (reference sequence). CDR3 length: 15 amino acids. CDR3 bases: TGTGCCAGCAGCTCGCCAGGTTCTGGGGCCAACGTCCTGACTTTC. It codes for CASSSPGSGANVLTF.

CDR3 residues: CSASGKGLAGVKPGELFF. Written as DNA, the CDR3 is TGCAGTGCTAGTGGGAAGGGACTAGCGGGAGTGAAACCCGGGGAGCTGTTTTTT. This rearrangement joins TRBV20-1 to TRBJ2-2; 14 bases match TRBD2. From germline, CDR1 is DFQATT and CDR2 SNEGSKA (reference sequence). V was pared by 3 bases and J by 6 bases, with 12 bases of the junction left unmatched. This CDR3 is built from 18 residues.

The V call is TRBV3-1 (or the pseudogene TRBV3-2), the J call TRBJ2-1; TRBD2 aligns across 10 bases. This CDR3 is 18 amino acids long. The V and J ends lost 2 bases and 3 bases, in that order; junction bases with no gene match: 10. CDR1 is LGHDT and CDR2 is YNNKEL in the germline V gene (reference sequence). The CDR3 nucleotides are TGTGCCAGCAGCCAATATCAGCCTAGCGGGGGAATCTACAATGAGCAGTTCTTC. This translates into CASSQYQPSGGIYNEQFF.